This T cell receptor beta chain comes out of a study of CD8 T cells in Susac syndrome. This CDR3 contains 14 residues. V was shortened by 0 bases and J by 7 bases, with 14 bases between the two germline ends. CDR1 and CDR2 (germline): SGHRS, YFSETQ. An amount of RNA that ranged from roughly 0.45 to 1 ug was reverse transcribed with random hexamers. TCR beta CDR3 was amplified by immunoSEQ covering 54 Vbeta and 13 Jbeta. TCRdb reanalysed the immunoSEQ multiplex PCR reads using MiXCR and keeps one entry per CDR3 protein. The data show roughly 110,000 distinct CDR3 sequences, about nine tenths seen once. From blood CD8+ and CD4+ T cells, the TCR beta chain was sequenced. Healthy donors matched for age and sex were used as controls. This clonotype appeared once. Its antigen is as yet unknown. Study observations and caveats: The number of individuals included in the study's TCR sequencing and HLA analysis was acknowledged as relatively small.

The source of this sequence is a human donor in good health. This rearrangement joins TRBV5-1 to TRBJ2-7; perhaps TRBD2 as D (6 bases). Material for sequencing was CD4+ T cells from PBMCs. The CDR3 here is CASSLAPGEGEQYF. The CDR3, as DNA: TGCGCCAGCAGCTTGGCCCCGGGGGAAGGGGAGCAGTACTTC. The full variable domain, rest sourced from reference TRBV5-1 and TRBJ2-7, is KAGVTQTPRYLIKTRGQQVTLSCSPISGHRSVSWYQQTPGQGLQFLFEYFSETQRNKGNFPGRFSGRQFSNSRSEMNVSTLELGDSALYLCASSLAPGEGEQYFGPGTRLTVT.